A single sample is the source of the 12 T cell receptor beta chains below, sequenced in a study of vaccination and CD4 T cells after COVID-19 (dated by TCRdb to 2022 to 2024). Libraries were built with PCR. Sequencing took place on an Illumina iSeq 100. DNA from cultured CD4+ T cells underwent TCR sequencing with the Oncomine TCR Beta short-read assay at the Johns Hopkins FTIC core. TCRdb reran the public reads through fastp at Q25 and MiXCR, keeping productive beta chains. Each CDR3 protein gets just one entry, which takes the most common genes and DNA from the rows behind it. Recorded for this sample are about 5,400 distinct CDR3 sequences; 62% of them occurred a single time. The top ten hold less than 55% of the sample. The intended sense of this specimen's treatment or condition label: approximately 10-day PBMC culture with coronavirus spike peptide pools or control peptides (ViraFEST assay). CD4+ T cells from unexposed donors were collected before the COVID-19 pandemic (2011-2018).

No antigen has been assigned to these receptors. The sample taken for sequencing was CD4+ T cells from blood, cultured in vitro. The receptors come from a human donor in good health.

This clonotype is a singleton in its sample. The gene calls are TRBV7-2 and TRBJ1-1, with TRBD1 identical over 7 bases. This CDR3 spans 14 amino acids. CDR1 and CDR2 (germline): SGHTA, FQGNSA. The junction had 8 bases not matched to a gene; V was cut back by 5 bases and J by 5 bases. The CDR3 coding sequence is TGTGCCAGCAGCCCCCAGACAGGGCGGACTGAAGCTTTCTTT. Its protein product is CASSPQTGRTEAFF.

V is TRBV6-4 and J is TRBJ2-7, with a tentative D call TRBD1 (6 bases). Germline CDR1 and CDR2: MRHNA and SNTAGT. CDR3 size: 14 residues. V lost 6 bases, J lost 4 bases, and 16 bases lay in between. This CDR3 reads CASSPTGEPYEQYF. The DNA for the CDR3 is TGTGCCAGCAGCCCGACAGGAGAACCATACGAGCAGTACTTC.

The gene calls are TRBV21-1 and TRBJ1-2. TRBV21-1 corresponds to a pseudogene. CDR3 size: 12 residues. The CDR3 loop is CASRTVGYGYTF. As DNA, the CDR3 is TGTGCCAGCAGGACCGTGGGATATGGCTACACCTTC.

The rearrangement uses TRBV15 and TRBJ1-1; D remains ambiguous. The CDR3 runs 15 residues. Germline loops: CDR1 LNHNV, CDR2 YYDKDF (reference sequence). With 4 bases removed from V and 3 bases from J, the gap between germline ends came to 15 bases. The CDR3 here is CATSIWNLVDTEAFF. DNA for the CDR3: TGTGCCACCAGCATTTGGAACCTCGTAGACACTGAAGCTTTCTTT.

The rearrangement joins TRBV7-2 to TRBJ2-3, with a weak D call TRBD2 (6 bases). The CDR3 is made up of 14 amino acids. Germline assignment: CDR1 SGHTA and CDR2 FQGNSA. Trimming left V 4 bases short and J 4 bases short, with 12 bases between. The chain's CDR3 is CASSYGGTADTQYF. In DNA form, the CDR3 reads TGTGCCAGCAGCTATGGCGGGACCGCAGATACGCAGTATTTT. Drawing the rest from reference TRBV7-2 and TRBJ2-3, the complete variable domain is GAGVSQSPSNKVTEKGKDVELRCDPISGHTALYWYRQSLGQGLEFLIYFQGNSAPDKSGLPSDRFSAERTGGSVSTLTIQRTQQEDSAVYLCASSYGGTADTQYFGPGTRLTVL.

The chain uses TRBV6-5 and TRBJ2-5; the D gene is possibly TRBD1 (7 bases). V was clipped by 4 bases and J by 4 bases, with 19 bases between them. Germline CDR1 reads MNHEY; CDR2 reads SVGAGI. The CDR3 is 16 amino acids. CDR3 coding DNA: TGTGCCAGCAGTTTGGGGATACTCCAGGGGGGAGAGACCCAGTACTTC. It translates to CASSLGILQGGETQYF.

V usage is TRBV15 and J usage is TRBJ1-2; D is ambiguous. The germline V and J ends were trimmed by 0 bases and 2 bases, with 10 bases remaining between them. The CDR3 is 15 amino acids. Looked up from germline, CDR1 is LNHNV and CDR2 is YYDKDF (reference sequence). CDR3 bases: TGTGCCACCAGCAGAGATCTGGAGGACAACTATGGCTACACCTTC. As protein: CATSRDLEDNYGYTF.

The rearrangement uses TRBV12-1 and TRBJ1-1; the table's D call TRBD1 went unverified against the DNA. TRBV12-1 is a pseudogene segment. The CDR3 is 17 residues long. The CDR3 DNA sequence: TGTGCCAGCAGGAACCCGGGACAGGCCCACTGGGACACTGAAGCTTTCTTT. Residues: CASRNPGQAHWDTEAFF.

The chain joins TRBV10-1 to TRBJ1-2, with TRBD1 identical over 10 bases. This CDR3 contains 20 residues. With V trimmed by 0 bases and J by 5 bases, 18 bases remained unmatched. Germline CDR1 reads WNHNN; CDR2 reads SYGVQD (reference sequence). CDR3 nucleotides: TGCGCCAGCAGTGAGTCAAATCACCCGGACCGACAGGGGGCAACGTATGGCTACACCTTC. As protein: CASSESNHPDRQGATYGYTF.

This clonotype was found a few times. The chain employs TRBV20-1 and TRBJ1-2; the match to TRBD1 covers 8 bases. The length of the CDR3 is 13 residues. CDR1 DFQATT and CDR2 SNEGSKA come from the germline V gene (reference sequence). J gave up 4 bases and V 3 bases, and 4 bases lay outside the gene matches. The CDR3: CSASAGTGYGYTF. Written as DNA, the CDR3 is TGCAGTGCTAGTGCCGGGACAGGCTATGGCTACACCTTC.

This chain connects TRBV2 to TRBJ2-7; 8 bases map to TRBD2. V lost 1 base to trimming and J lost 1 base; unmatched junction nucleotides: 3. CDR3 length: 15 amino acids. Germline CDR1 and CDR2: SNHLY and FYNNEI. The CDR3 coding sequence is TGTGCCAGCAGTGAAGGTGCGGGAGGATCCTACGAGCAGTACTTC. Amino acid sequence: CASSEGAGGSYEQYF. The full variable domain, rest sourced from reference TRBV2 and TRBJ2-7, is EPEVTQTPSHQVTQMGQEVILRCVPISNHLYFYWYRQILGQKVEFLVSFYNNEISEKSEIFDDQFSVERPDGSNFTLKIRSTKLEDSAMYFCASSEGAGGSYEQYFGPGTRLTVT.

This chain uses TRBV4-1 with TRBJ2-3; 11 bases line up with TRBD1. There are 17 residues in the CDR3. CDR1 and CDR2 (germline): MGHRA, YSYEKL. V lost 4 bases, J lost 6 bases, and 12 bases stayed unmatched. The CDR3 loop reads CASSRAGTGGSSDTQYF. DNA for the CDR3: TGCGCCAGCAGCCGCGCTGGGACAGGGGGTTCATCGGATACGCAGTATTTT.